The 12 T cell receptor beta chains presented below share a single source sample, sequenced in a study of T cell repertoires in cytomegalovirus infection. In TCRdb, the reads were re-called with MiXCR into one record per CDR3 protein. The data show around 550,000 distinct CDR3 sequences, 26% seen once. Sequencing was carried out using PBMCs. The receptors originated from a human donor in good health (CMV status not recorded). Some clones in this sample may be carry-over from other donors' samples.

The V call is TRBV28, the J call TRBJ1-4; 12 nucleotides line up with TRBD1. Germline V gene sequence: CDR1 MDHEN, CDR2 SYDVKM. After removal of 3 bases from V and 7 bases from J, the junction contained 6 bases not matched to a gene. This CDR3 has 16 amino acids. CDR3 bases: TGTGCCAGCAGTTTCTCGGGACAGGGGGCCAGTGAAAAACTGTTTTTT. Amino acid sequence: CASSFSGQGASEKLFF. Together with reference TRBV28 and TRBJ1-4, the CDR3 gives the full variable domain: DVKVTQSSRYLVKRTGEKVFLECVQDMDHENMFWYRQDPGLGLRLIYFSYDVKMKEKGDIPEGYSVSREKKERFSLILESASTNQTSMYLCASSFSGQGASEKLFFGSGTQLSVL.

The rearrangement links TRBV6-6 to TRBJ2-3, with D unclear. CDR3 size: 14 residues. Germline V gene data show CDR1 as MNHNY and CDR2 as SVGAGI (reference sequence). The V and J ends lost 7 bases and 4 bases respectively, with 15 bases between them. The CDR3, as DNA: TGTGCCAGCACCCCAATCAACAATGCAGATACGCAGTATTTT. Translation: CASTPINNADTQYF.

The table lists this clonotype with a few counts. The chain couples TRBV11-1 to TRBJ2-1; D is undetermined. CDR1 is SGHAT, CDR2 FQDESV, per germline (reference sequence). The CDR3 consists of 16 residues. V lost 6 bases and J lost 9, with 24 bases in between. CDR3 coding DNA: TGTGCCAGCAGGTCCGATTTAGAGGAATGGATCGGTGAGCAGTTCTTC. Its protein is CASRSDLEEWIGEQFF.

The rearrangement uses TRBV6-6 and TRBJ2-1, with D unclear. Germline loops: CDR1 MNHNY, CDR2 SVGAGI (reference sequence). Trimming shortened V by 7 bases and J by 0 bases, and 13 bases separated the two germline ends. This CDR3 is 15 amino acids long. CDR3 region: CASNSFRSSYNEQFF. Here the CDR3 DNA reads TGTGCCAGCAATTCTTTCCGAAGCTCCTACAATGAGCAGTTCTTC.

The chain joins TRBV11-2 to TRBJ1-1, with D perhaps matching TRBD1 (6 bases). Trimming removed 5 bases at V and 5 bases at J, with 21 bases between. This CDR3 is 16 amino acids long. Per the germline V gene, CDR1 is SGHAT and CDR2 is FQNNGV. CDR3 amino acids: CASSPWDDRIGTEAFF. CDR3 nucleotides: TGTGCCAGCAGCCCATGGGATGACAGGATCGGTACTGAAGCTTTCTTT.

This clonotype is a singleton in its sample. This chain connects TRBV6-5 to TRBJ1-4, with a possible D match to TRBD1 (6 bases). The V and J ends lost 2 bases and 3 bases respectively, with 10 bases between them. Germline V gene data show CDR1 as MNHEY and CDR2 as SVGAGI. CDR3 size: 15 residues. CDR3 amino acids: CASSYKDSANEKLFF. DNA for the CDR3: TGTGCCAGCAGTTACAAGGACAGTGCTAATGAAAAACTGTTTTTT.

The table lists this clonotype with many counts. This chain links TRBV7-2 with TRBJ1-1; 7 bases are shared with TRBD1. The CDR3 extends over 14 amino acids. The junction had 6 bases not matched to a gene; V was cut back by 5 bases and J by 3 bases. Germline CDR1 and CDR2: SGHTA and FQGNSA. As DNA, the CDR3 is TGTGCCAGCAGCCTACGACAGGGACACACTGAAGCTTTCTTT. Its translation: CASSLRQGHTEAFF.

This clonotype was picked up many times. This chain uses TRBV7-9 with TRBJ2-3; 8 bases are shared with TRBD2. The CDR3 is 16 residues long. Per germline, CDR1 SEHNR and CDR2 FQNEAQ (reference sequence). V trimming: 5 bases; J trimming: 3 bases; junction bases outside the gene matches: 10. The DNA of the CDR3 is TGTGCCAGCAGCCCCCGAGGTAGCGGGGTTACAGATACGCAGTATTTT. It specifies CASSPRGSGVTDTQYF.

With regard to this clonotype: This may stem from a read error, because a much larger clone lies one nucleotide away. The chain joins TRBV6-6 to TRBJ2-7; tentative D call: TRBD1 (8 bases). The CDR3 has 14 residues. Germline CDR1 and CDR2: MNHNY and SVGAGI (reference sequence). As DNA, the CDR3 is TGTGCCAGCCAAAGCACAGGGGGGGACTACGAGCATTACTTC. Translation: CASQSTGGDYEHYF.

J is TRBJ2-3 and V is TRBV25-1; no clear D. V lost 2 bases and J lost 5, with 14 bases in between. CDR1 is MGHDK and CDR2 is SYGVNS in the germline V gene. This CDR3 region has 15 residues. CDR3 bases: TGTGCCAGCAGTGAAACCCAGCACGGCGGAGATACGCAGTATTTT. It is translated as CASSETQHGGDTQYF.

This chain joins TRBV7-6 and TRBJ2-1; D might be TRBD1 (5 bases). The CDR3 runs 15 residues. Germline lookup yields CDR1 SGHVS and CDR2 FNYEAQ. Trimming removed 7 bases from V and 5 bases from J, with 18 bases in between. CDR3 in DNA: TGTGCCAGCACGGAAAAGTGGGGCCCAAACAATGAGCAGTTCTTC. This gives the protein CASTEKWGPNNEQFF.

The sample holds a few counts of this clonotype. The chain couples TRBV12-3 or TRBV12-4 to TRBJ1-5, with 9 bases identical to TRBD1. CDR3 length: 18 residues. Trimming at V came to 5 bases and at J to 1 base, leaving 12 bases not matched to a gene. The CDR3 DNA follows: TGTGCCAGCAGTCTACAGGGGGCGAGAGGACGGAGCAATCAGCCCCAGCATTTT. Translation gives CASSLQGARGRSNQPQHF.